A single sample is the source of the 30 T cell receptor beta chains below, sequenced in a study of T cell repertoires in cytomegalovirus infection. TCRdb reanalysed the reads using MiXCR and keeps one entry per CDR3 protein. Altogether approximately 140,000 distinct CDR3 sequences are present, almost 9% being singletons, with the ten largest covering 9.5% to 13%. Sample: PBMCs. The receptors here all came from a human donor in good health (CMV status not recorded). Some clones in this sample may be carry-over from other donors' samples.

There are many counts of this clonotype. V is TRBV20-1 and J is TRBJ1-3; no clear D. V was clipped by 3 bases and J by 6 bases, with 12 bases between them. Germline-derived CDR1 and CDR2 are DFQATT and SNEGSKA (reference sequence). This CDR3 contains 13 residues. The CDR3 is CSARGMPLNTIYF. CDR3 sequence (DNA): TGCAGTGCTAGGGGGATGCCCTTAAACACCATATATTTT.

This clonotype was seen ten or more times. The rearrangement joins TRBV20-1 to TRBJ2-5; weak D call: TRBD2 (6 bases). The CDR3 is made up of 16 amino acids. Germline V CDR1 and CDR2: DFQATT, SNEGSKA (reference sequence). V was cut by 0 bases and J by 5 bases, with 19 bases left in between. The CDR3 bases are TGCAGTGCTAGAGATCCCCGGGGAGCGGCGGGGGAGACCCAGTACTTC. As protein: CSARDPRGAAGETQYF.

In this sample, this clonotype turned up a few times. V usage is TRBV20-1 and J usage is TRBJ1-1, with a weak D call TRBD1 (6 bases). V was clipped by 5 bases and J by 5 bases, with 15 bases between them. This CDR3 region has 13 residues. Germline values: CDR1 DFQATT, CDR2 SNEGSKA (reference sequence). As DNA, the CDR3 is TGCAGTGCTCTCTTCCTAGGGGGGACTGAAGCTTTCTTT. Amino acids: CSALFLGGTEAFF.

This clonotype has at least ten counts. The CDR3, as DNA: TGTGCCAGCAGCTTAAAAATGGACAGGGGTCTGAACACTGAAGCTTTCTTT. This sequence encodes CASSLKMDRGLNTEAFF. The chain employs TRBV7-3 and TRBJ1-1; 9 nucleotides agree with TRBD1. The CDR3 runs 17 residues. Germline loops: CDR1 SGHTA, CDR2 FQGTGA. Losses at the gene ends were 1 base for V and 0 bases for J; bases not matched to a gene: 6.

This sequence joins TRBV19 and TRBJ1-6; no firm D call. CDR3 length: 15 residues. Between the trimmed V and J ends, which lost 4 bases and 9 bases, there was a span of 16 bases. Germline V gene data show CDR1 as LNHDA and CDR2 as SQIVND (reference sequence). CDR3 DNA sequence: TGTGCCAGTAGTAGTCCCGCGGGTAAAGGTTCACCCCTCCACTTT. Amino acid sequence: CASSSPAGKGSPLHF. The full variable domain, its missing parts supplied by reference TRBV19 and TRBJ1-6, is DGGITQSPKYLFRKEGQNVTLSCEQNLNHDAMYWYRQDPGQGLRLIYYSQIVNDFQKGDIAEGYSVSREKKESFPLTVTSAQKNPTAFYLCASSSPAGKGSPLHFGNGTRLTVT.

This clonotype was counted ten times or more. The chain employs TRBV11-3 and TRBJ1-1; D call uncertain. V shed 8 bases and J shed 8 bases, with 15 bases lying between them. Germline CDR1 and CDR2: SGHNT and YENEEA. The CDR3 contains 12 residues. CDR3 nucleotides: TGTGCCAGCGGCCGGATTGTTGGGGAAGCTTTCTTT. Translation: CASGRIVGEAFF. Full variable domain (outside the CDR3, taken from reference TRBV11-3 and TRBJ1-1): EAGVVQSPRYKIIEKKQPVAFWCNPISGHNTLYWYLQNLGQGPELLIRYENEEAVDDSQLPKDRFSAERLKGVDSTLKIQPAELGDSAVYLCASGRIVGEAFFGQGTRLTVV.

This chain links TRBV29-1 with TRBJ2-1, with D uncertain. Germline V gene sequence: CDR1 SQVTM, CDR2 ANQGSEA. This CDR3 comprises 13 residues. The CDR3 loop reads CTFRTSSYNEQFF. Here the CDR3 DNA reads TGCACTTTTAGGACCAGCTCCTACAATGAGCAGTTCTTC.

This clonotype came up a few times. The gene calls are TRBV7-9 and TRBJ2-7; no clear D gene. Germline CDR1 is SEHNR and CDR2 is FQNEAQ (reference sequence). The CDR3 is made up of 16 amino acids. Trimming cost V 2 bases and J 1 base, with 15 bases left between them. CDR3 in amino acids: CASSLPKTPISYEQYF. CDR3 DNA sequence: TGTGCCAGCAGCTTACCTAAAACCCCCATATCCTACGAGCAGTACTTC.

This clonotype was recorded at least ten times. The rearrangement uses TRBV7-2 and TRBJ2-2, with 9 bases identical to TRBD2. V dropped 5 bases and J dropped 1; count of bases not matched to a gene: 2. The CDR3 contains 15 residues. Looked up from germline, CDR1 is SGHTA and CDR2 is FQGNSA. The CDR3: CASSLSGRNTGELFF. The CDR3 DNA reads TGTGCCAGCAGCCTTAGCGGGAGGAACACCGGGGAGCTGTTTTTT.

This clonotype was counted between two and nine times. Here the CDR3 reads CSARDTRVDTEAFF. In DNA, the CDR3 is TGCAGTGCTAGAGATACCAGAGTTGACACTGAAGCTTTCTTT. This chain connects TRBV20-1 to TRBJ1-1; D gene unclear. There are 14 residues in the CDR3. Trimming cost V 0 bases and J 3 bases, with 11 bases left between them. The germline V gene encodes CDR1 DFQATT and CDR2 SNEGSKA (reference sequence).

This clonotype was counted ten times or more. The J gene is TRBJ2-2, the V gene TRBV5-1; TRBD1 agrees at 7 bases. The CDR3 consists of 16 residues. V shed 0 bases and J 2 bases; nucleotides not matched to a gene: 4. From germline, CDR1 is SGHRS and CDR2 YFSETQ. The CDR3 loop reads CASSLGQGRNTGELFF. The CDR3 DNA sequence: TGCGCCAGCAGCTTGGGACAGGGTAGAAACACCGGGGAGCTGTTTTTT. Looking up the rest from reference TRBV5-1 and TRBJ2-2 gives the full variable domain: KAGVTQTPRYLIKTRGQQVTLSCSPISGHRSVSWYQQTPGQGLQFLFEYFSETQRNKGNFPGRFSGRQFSNSRSEMNVSTLELGDSALYLCASSLGQGRNTGELFFGEGSRLTVL.

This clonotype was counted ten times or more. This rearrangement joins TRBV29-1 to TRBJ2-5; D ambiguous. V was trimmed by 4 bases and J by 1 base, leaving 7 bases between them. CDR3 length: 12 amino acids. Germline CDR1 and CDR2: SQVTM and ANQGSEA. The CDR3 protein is CSVGGSQETQYF. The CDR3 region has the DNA TGCAGCGTTGGAGGTAGCCAAGAGACCCAGTACTTC.

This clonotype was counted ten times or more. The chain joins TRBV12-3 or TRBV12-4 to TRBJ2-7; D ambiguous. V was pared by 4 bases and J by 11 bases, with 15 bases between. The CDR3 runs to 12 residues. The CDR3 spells CASSYIASKKYF. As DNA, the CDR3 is TGTGCCAGCAGTTATATCGCCTCTAAGAAGTACTTC.

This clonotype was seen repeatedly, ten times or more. In DNA form, the CDR3 reads TGTGCCACCAGCAGTAGACAGGGTTTGAACACTGAAGCTTTCTTT. It translates to CATSSRQGLNTEAFF. The chain combines TRBV15 with TRBJ1-1, with 7 bases matching TRBD1. V lost 3 bases and J lost 0; bases outside the gene matches: 4. The CDR3 spans 15 residues. Per the germline V gene, CDR1 is LNHNV and CDR2 is YYDKDF (reference sequence).

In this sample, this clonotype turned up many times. The DNA of the CDR3 is TGTGCCAGCAGCGTCCTAGGGGCCGGGGAGCTGTTTTTT. Amino acid sequence: CASSVLGAGELFF. The V gene is TRBV9, the J gene TRBJ2-2, with D maybe TRBD1 (5 bases). Trimming removed 2 bases from V and 6 bases from J, with 8 bases in between. The CDR3 consists of 13 residues. Germline V gives CDR1 SGDLS, CDR2 YYNGEE. The whole variable domain, remainder taken from reference TRBV9 and TRBJ2-2, is DSGVTQTPKHLITATGQRVTLRCSPRSGDLSVYWYQQSLDQGLQFLIQYYNGEERAKGNILERFSAQQFPDLHSELNLSSLELGDSALYFCASSVLGAGELFFGEGSRLTVL.

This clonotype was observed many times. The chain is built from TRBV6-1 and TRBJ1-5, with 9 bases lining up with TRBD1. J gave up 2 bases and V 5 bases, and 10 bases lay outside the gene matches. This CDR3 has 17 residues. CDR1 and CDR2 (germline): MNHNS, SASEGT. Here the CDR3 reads CASSRTGALSGNQPQHF. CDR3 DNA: TGTGCCAGCAGTCGGACAGGGGCCCTCTCCGGCAATCAGCCCCAGCATTTT.

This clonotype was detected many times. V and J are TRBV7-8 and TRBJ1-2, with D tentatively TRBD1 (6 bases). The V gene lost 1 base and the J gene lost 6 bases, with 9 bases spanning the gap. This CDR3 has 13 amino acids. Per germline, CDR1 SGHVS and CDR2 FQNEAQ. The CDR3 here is CASSLGEGDGYTF. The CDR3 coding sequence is TGTGCCAGCAGCTTAGGGGAGGGGGATGGCTACACCTTC. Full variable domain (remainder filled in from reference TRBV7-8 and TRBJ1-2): GAGVSQSPRYKVAKRGQDVALRCDPISGHVSLFWYQQALGQGPEFLTYFQNEAQLDKSGLPSDRFFAERPEGSVSTLKIQRTQQEDSAVYLCASSLGEGDGYTFGSGTRLTVV.

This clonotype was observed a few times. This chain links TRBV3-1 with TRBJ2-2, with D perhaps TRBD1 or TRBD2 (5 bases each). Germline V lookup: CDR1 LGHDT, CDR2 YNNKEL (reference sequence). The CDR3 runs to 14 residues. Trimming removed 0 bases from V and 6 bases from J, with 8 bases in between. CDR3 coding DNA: TGTGCCAGCAGCCAAGATCTGGGGGCCGGGGAGCTGTTTTTT. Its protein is CASSQDLGAGELFF.

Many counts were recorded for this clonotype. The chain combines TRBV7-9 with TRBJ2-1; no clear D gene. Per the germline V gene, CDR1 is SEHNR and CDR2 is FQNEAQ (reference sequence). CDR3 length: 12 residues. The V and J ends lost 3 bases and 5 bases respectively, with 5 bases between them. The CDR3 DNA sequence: TGTGCCAGCAGCTTTCTAGACAATGAGCAGTTCTTC. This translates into CASSFLDNEQFF. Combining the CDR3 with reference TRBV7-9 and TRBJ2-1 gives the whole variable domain DTGVSQNPRHKITKRGQNVTFRCDPISEHNRLYWYRQTLGQGPEFLTYFQNEAQLEKSRLLSDRFSAERPKGSFSTLEIQRTEQGDSAMYLCASSFLDNEQFFGPGTRLTVL.

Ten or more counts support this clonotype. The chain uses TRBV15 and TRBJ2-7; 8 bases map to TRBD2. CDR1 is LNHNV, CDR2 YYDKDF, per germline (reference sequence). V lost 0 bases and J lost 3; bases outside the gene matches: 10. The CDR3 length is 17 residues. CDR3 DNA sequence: TGTGCCACCAGCAGAGACCTTGCGGGGCGGGGGGACTACGAGCAGTACTTC. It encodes CATSRDLAGRGDYEQYF.

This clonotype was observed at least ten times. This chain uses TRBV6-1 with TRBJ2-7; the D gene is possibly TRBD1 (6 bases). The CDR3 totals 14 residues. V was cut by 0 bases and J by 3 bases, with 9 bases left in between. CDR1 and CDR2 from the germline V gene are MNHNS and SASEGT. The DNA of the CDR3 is TGTGCCAGCAGTGAAGCTGGACAGCACTACGAGCAGTACTTC. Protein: CASSEAGQHYEQYF.

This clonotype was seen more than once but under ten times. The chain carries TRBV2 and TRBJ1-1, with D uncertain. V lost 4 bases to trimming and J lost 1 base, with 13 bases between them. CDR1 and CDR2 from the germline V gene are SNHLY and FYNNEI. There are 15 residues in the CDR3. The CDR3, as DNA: TGTGCCAGCAGTGCTTATGGCAGCCAGAACACTGAAGCTTTCTTT. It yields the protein CASSAYGSQNTEAFF.

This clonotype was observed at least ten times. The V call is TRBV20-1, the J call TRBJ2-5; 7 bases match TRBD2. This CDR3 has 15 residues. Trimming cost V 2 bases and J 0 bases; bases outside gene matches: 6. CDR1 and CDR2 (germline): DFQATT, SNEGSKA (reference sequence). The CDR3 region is CSARQRGRNQETQYF. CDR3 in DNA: TGCAGTGCTAGACAGCGCGGGAGAAACCAAGAGACCCAGTACTTC.

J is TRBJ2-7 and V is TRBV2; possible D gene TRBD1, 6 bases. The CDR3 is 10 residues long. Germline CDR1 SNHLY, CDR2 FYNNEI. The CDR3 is CATGLNEQYF. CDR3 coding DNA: TGTGCAACAGGGTTGAACGAGCAGTACTTC.

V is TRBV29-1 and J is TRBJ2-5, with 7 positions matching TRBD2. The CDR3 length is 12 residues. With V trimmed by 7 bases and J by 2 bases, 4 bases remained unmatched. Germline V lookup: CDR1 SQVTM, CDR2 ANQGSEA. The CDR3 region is CSGGLPQETQYF. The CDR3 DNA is TGCAGCGGGGGACTACCTCAAGAGACCCAGTACTTC.

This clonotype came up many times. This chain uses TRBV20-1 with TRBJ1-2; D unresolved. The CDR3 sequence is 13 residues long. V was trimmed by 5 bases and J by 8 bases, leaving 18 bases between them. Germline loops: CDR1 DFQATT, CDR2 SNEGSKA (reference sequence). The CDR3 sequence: CSARAPNKEGYTF. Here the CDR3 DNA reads TGCAGTGCTCGGGCCCCTAACAAGGAAGGCTACACCTTC.

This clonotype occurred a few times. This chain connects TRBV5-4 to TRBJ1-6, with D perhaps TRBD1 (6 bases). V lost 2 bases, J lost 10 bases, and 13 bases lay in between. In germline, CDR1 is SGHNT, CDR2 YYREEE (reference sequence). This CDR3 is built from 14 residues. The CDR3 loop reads CASSFTGNISPLHF. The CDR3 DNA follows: TGTGCCAGCAGCTTCACAGGGAATATCTCACCCCTCCACTTT.

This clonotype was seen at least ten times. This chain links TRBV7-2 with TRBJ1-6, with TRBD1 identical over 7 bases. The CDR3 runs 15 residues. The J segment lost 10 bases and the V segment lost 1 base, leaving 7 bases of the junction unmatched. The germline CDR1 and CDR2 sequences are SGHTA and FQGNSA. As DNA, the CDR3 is TGTGCCAGCAGCTTAGAGGGGGCGGCGGACTCACCCCTCCACTTT. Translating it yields CASSLEGAADSPLHF.

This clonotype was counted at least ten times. DNA for the CDR3: TGTGCCAGCAGCTTGGCGGGACAAAGTTATAATTCACCCCTCCACTTT. As protein: CASSLAGQSYNSPLHF. The chain joins TRBV7-6 to TRBJ1-6, with D maybe TRBD1 (6 bases). Trimming removed 3 bases from V and 4 bases from J, with 13 bases in between. The CDR3 spans 16 residues. Germline CDR1 is SGHVS and CDR2 is FNYEAQ.

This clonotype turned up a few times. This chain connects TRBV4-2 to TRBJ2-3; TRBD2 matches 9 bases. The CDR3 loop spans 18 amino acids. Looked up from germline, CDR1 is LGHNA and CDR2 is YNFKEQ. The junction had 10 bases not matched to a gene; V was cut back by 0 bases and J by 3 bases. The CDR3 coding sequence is TGTGCCAGCAGCCAAGACGGCGGGGGGGACGACCGAACAGATACGCAGTATTTT. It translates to CASSQDGGGDDRTDTQYF.